The 14 T cell receptor beta chains in this list originate from one sample, sequenced in a study of cytomegalovirus exposure and HLA in healthy donors. A multiplex PCR was run with 60 Vbeta primers and 13 Jbeta primers. Here immunoSEQ multiplex PCR was the method, and the copy in TCRdb shows in-frame clones only, minus some. The data hold about 140,000 clones, with 80% observed a single time. Sequences were obtained from PBMCs. The receptor set was obtained from a woman in her 40s in good health and CMV-seronegative.

V is TRBV2 and J is TRBJ2-3; 7 bases are shared with TRBD1. This CDR3 has 14 residues. J gave up 4 bases and V 6 bases, and 7 bases lay outside the gene matches. CDR1 and CDR2 (germline): SNHLY, FYNNEI. The CDR3: CASRGGGSADTQYF. CDR3 DNA sequence: TGTGCCAGCAGAGGGGGCGGGTCTGCAGATACGCAGTATTTT.

This clone was counted once. The J gene is TRBJ1-1, the V gene TRBV6-6; D is possibly TRBD1 (5 bases). Trimming took 8 bases from V and 4 from J, leaving 17 bases between them. CDR1 is MNHNY, CDR2 SVGAGI, per germline (reference sequence). This CDR3 contains 14 residues. In DNA form, the CDR3 reads TGTGCCAGCGGGATGAAGGGGCGCGGCACTGAAGCTTTCTTT. Protein product: CASGMKGRGTEAFF.

This chain joins TRBV7-6 and TRBJ2-7, with D unresolved. The CDR3 has 14 amino acids. V was shortened by 1 base and J by 5 bases, with 12 bases between the two germline ends. Per the germline V gene, CDR1 is SGHVS and CDR2 is FNYEAQ. CDR3 loop: CASSLGTERHEQYF. Here the CDR3 DNA reads TGTGCCAGCAGCTTAGGTACAGAGAGACACGAGCAGTACTTC. Full variable domain (outside the CDR3, taken from reference TRBV7-6 and TRBJ2-7): GAGVSQSPRYKVTKRGQDVALRCDPISGHVSLYWYRQALGQGPEFLTYFNYEAQQDKSGLPNDRFSAERPEGSISTLTIQRTEQRDSAMYRCASSLGTERHEQYFGPGTRLTVT.

The rearrangement joins TRBV7-2 to TRBJ1-1, with D possibly matching TRBD1 (6 bases). Germline V gene data show CDR1 as SGHTA and CDR2 as FQGNSA. V lost 2 bases to trimming and J lost 1 base, with 11 bases between them. The CDR3 is 15 amino acids. In DNA form, the CDR3 reads TGTGCCAGCAGCTTACTAACAGGGCCGAACACTGAAGCTTTCTTT. Encoded protein: CASSLLTGPNTEAFF.

The gene calls are TRBV6-6 and TRBJ2-7, with 7 bases identical to TRBD1. Germline V gives CDR1 MNHNY, CDR2 SVGAGI (reference sequence). The CDR3 runs 14 residues. With 6 bases clipped from V and 3 bases from J, the junction kept 8 bases outside the gene matches. CDR3 DNA sequence: TGTGCCAGCAGCAGCCTACAGGGGATCTACGAGCAGTACTTC. Translating gives CASSSLQGIYEQYF.

The V call is TRBV2, the J call TRBJ1-2; unclear D gene. The CDR3 is 14 amino acids. V shed 1 base and J shed 6 bases, with 12 bases lying between them. From germline, CDR1 is SNHLY and CDR2 FYNNEI. CDR3 nucleotides: TGTGCCAGCAGTGAAGGCGTACCTATCAATGGCTACACCTTC. Protein product: CASSEGVPINGYTF.

The chain uses TRBV28 and TRBJ2-2; tentatively, D is TRBD1 (5 bases). In germline, CDR1 is MDHEN, CDR2 SYDVKM. Between the trimmed V and J ends, which lost 6 bases and 0 bases, there was a span of 11 bases. The CDR3 runs to 15 residues. The CDR3 protein is CASRAQDTNTGELFF. In nucleotides, the CDR3 is TGTGCCAGCAGGGCACAGGATACGAACACCGGGGAGCTGTTTTTT. Using reference TRBV28 and TRBJ2-2 for the parts outside the CDR3, the full variable domain is DVKVTQSSRYLVKRTGEKVFLECVQDMDHENMFWYRQDPGLGLRLIYFSYDVKMKEKGDIPEGYSVSREKKERFSLILESASTNQTSMYLCASRAQDTNTGELFFGEGSRLTVL.

V gene TRBV28 combines with J gene TRBJ2-5; 8 bases match TRBD1. The germline gives CDR1 MDHEN, CDR2 SYDVKM. The CDR3 is 16 residues long. The V segment lost 6 bases and the J segment 5 bases; nucleotides outside the gene matches: 14. CDR3 in DNA: TGTGCCAGCAGCCAAGGCGGACAGGGCGCTTGGGAGACCCAGTACTTC. This sequence encodes CASSQGGQGAWETQYF.

The chain carries TRBV27 and TRBJ2-2, with D unclear. V was trimmed by 3 bases and J by 2 bases, leaving 13 bases between them. The CDR3 covers 16 residues. Germline V gene data show CDR1 as MNHEY and CDR2 as SMNVEV (reference sequence). The CDR3 sequence: CASSLLGLDNTGELFF. CDR3 nucleotides: TGTGCCAGCAGTTTGCTGGGTCTAGATAACACCGGGGAGCTGTTTTTT.

This chain links TRBV7-9 with TRBJ1-1; 9 bases are a match to TRBD1. V was pared by 4 bases and J by 5 bases, with 8 bases of the junction left unmatched. The germline CDR1 and CDR2 sequences are SEHNR and FQNEAQ (reference sequence). The CDR3 loop spans 15 amino acids. The CDR3 loop is CASSSVTGGRTEAFF. In nucleotides, the CDR3 is TGTGCCAGCAGCTCCGTGACAGGGGGGCGGACTGAAGCTTTCTTT.

The gene calls are TRBV2 and TRBJ2-1; D gene uncertain. CDR1 is SNHLY, CDR2 FYNNEI, per germline. Trimming removed 8 bases at V and 6 bases at J, with 11 bases between. The CDR3 is made up of 12 amino acids. The CDR3 spells CASGWQINEQFF. The CDR3, as DNA: TGTGCCAGCGGCTGGCAGATCAATGAGCAGTTCTTC.

The chain couples TRBV6-5 to TRBJ2-5; tentatively, D is TRBD2 (6 bases). CDR3 length equals 15 residues. V lost 0 bases, J lost 5 bases, and 13 bases lay in between. The germline V gene encodes CDR1 MNHEY and CDR2 SVGAGI. The chain's CDR3 is CASSYSTFGGETQYF. In DNA, the CDR3 is TGTGCCAGCAGTTACTCGACTTTTGGGGGGGAGACCCAGTACTTC.

The sample holds a few counts of this clone. Germline is not matched at one junction end, which may reflect a read error. The chain couples TRBV5-1 to TRBJ2-4; TRBD2 aligns across 12 bases. In germline, CDR1 is SGHRS, CDR2 YFSETQ. This CDR3 contains 18 residues. CDR3 sequence reads: CASSPGRASGRAKNSQYF. DNA for the CDR3: TGCGCCAGCAGCCCGGGGAGGGCTAGCGGGAGGGCCAAAAACAGTCAGTACTTC. Together with reference TRBV5-1 and TRBJ2-4, the CDR3 gives the full variable domain: KAGVTQTPRYLIKTRGQQVTLSCSPISGHRSVSWYQQTPGQGLQFLFEYFSETQRNKGNFPGRFSGRQFSNSRSEMNVSTLELGDSALYLCASSPGRASGRAKNSQYFGAGTRLSVL.

V is TRBV10-3 and J is TRBJ1-1, with TRBD1 as a possible D gene (6 bases). This CDR3 contains 14 residues. V was shortened by 10 bases and J by 1 base, with 16 bases between the two germline ends. The germline V gene encodes CDR1 ENHRY and CDR2 SYGVKD. CDR3 residues: CATGGGSTNTEAFF. CDR3 bases: TGTGCCACCGGTGGGGGCTCAACGAACACTGAAGCTTTCTTT.